Listed here are 10 T cell receptor beta chains from one sample, sequenced in a study of CD8+ T cells in alopecia areata. Reverse transcription of extracted RNA yielded cDNA, which provided the sequencing template. TCRdb keeps only in-frame clones here, not all; method: immunoSEQ multiplex PCR. Of some 190,000 clones listed, approximately 60% were seen once; the top ten hold around 0.7%. As to treatment: oral pan-JAK inhibitor, 5-10 mg twice daily. Sequences were derived from CD4+ T cells sorted from blood, sampled at week 4, from a patient treated with tofacitinib. The receptors come from a human donor with alopecia areata.

The genes are TRBV6-5 and TRBJ2-6; unclear D gene. Trimming removed 2 bases from V and 2 bases from J, with 7 bases in between. CDR3 length equals 15 residues. Germline V gene data show CDR1 as MNHEY and CDR2 as SVGAGI. CDR3 region: CASSYQQAGANVLTF. In DNA form, the CDR3 reads TGTGCCAGCAGTTACCAGCAGGCTGGGGCCAACGTCCTGACTTTC.

The sample holds a few counts of this clone. V and J are TRBV19 and TRBJ2-7, with D hard to call. Germline V gene data show CDR1 as LNHDA and CDR2 as SQIVND (reference sequence). Trimming cost V 2 bases and J 2 bases, with 4 bases left between them. This CDR3 comprises 12 residues. CDR3 DNA: TGTGCCAGTAGTATATCCCCCTACGAGCAGTACTTC. Translation: CASSISPYEQYF.

This clone occurred a few times. This rearrangement joins TRBV29-1 to TRBJ2-7; D is unclear. Germline CDR1 is SQVTM and CDR2 is ANQGSEA. V lost 0 bases and J 1 base, leaving 10 bases between the germline ends. The CDR3 covers 14 residues. CDR3 bases: TGCAGCGTTGAAGATCCCAAAAATTCCTACGAGCAGTACTTC. Amino acid sequence: CSVEDPKNSYEQYF.

The chain recombines TRBV5-6 with TRBJ2-5; maybe TRBD2 (5 bases). In germline, CDR1 is SGHDT, CDR2 YYEEEE. This CDR3 spans 16 amino acids. Trimming took 1 base from V and 2 from J, leaving 15 bases between them. The CDR3 DNA sequence: TGTGCCAGCAGCTTGTCGGTTAAGCGGACGCAAGAGACCCAGTACTTC. This encodes CASSLSVKRTQETQYF. Full variable domain (missing parts from reference TRBV5-6 and TRBJ2-5): DAGVTQSPTHLIKTRGQQVTLRCSPKSGHDTVSWYQQALGQGPQFIFQYYEEEERQRGNFPDRFSGHQFPNYSSELNVNALLLGDSALYLCASSLSVKRTQETQYFGPGTRLLVL.

The rearrangement links TRBV28 to TRBJ1-1; D not resolved. CDR1 is MDHEN and CDR2 is SYDVKM in the germline V gene. This CDR3 region has 12 residues. V lost 6 bases, J lost 2 bases, and 7 bases lay in between. The CDR3: CASREHNTEAFF. Here the CDR3 DNA reads TGTGCCAGCAGGGAACACAACACTGAAGCTTTCTTT.

The chain links TRBV7-2 to TRBJ1-5; D not resolved. The CDR3 spans 13 residues. Germline V gene sequence: CDR1 SGHTA, CDR2 FQGNSA. Trimming cost V 3 bases and J 9 bases, with 12 bases left between them. The CDR3 DNA reads as TGTGCCAGCAGCTTGGCAGACACCGGGCCCCAGCATTTT. This sequence encodes CASSLADTGPQHF. The entire variable domain, with the rest obtained from reference TRBV7-2 and TRBJ1-5, is as follows: GAGVSQSPSNKVTEKGKDVELRCDPISGHTALYWYRQSLGQGLEFLIYFQGNSAPDKSGLPSDRFSAERTGGSVSTLTIQRTQQEDSAVYLCASSLADTGPQHFGDGTRLSIL.

The V call is TRBV6-5, the J call TRBJ2-7; D unresolved. The CDR3 spans 13 residues. V was trimmed by 6 bases and J by 5 bases, leaving 14 bases between them. Germline values: CDR1 MNHEY, CDR2 SVGAGI. CDR3 residues: CASSTRRDHEQYF. The CDR3 coding sequence is TGTGCCAGCAGCACTCGACGCGACCACGAGCAGTACTTC.

CDR3 residues: CASSYTGNEQYF. CDR3 nucleotides: TGCGCCAGCAGCTACACAGGAAACGAGCAGTACTTC. The chain uses TRBV5-1 and TRBJ2-7; D perhaps matches TRBD1 (5 bases). V was cut by 3 bases and J by 5 bases, with 9 bases left in between. In germline, CDR1 is SGHRS, CDR2 YFSETQ. There are 12 residues in the CDR3.

V usage is TRBV4-3 and J usage is TRBJ1-2; D perhaps matches TRBD1 (5 bases). V was cut by 1 base and J by 0 bases, with 9 bases left in between. The CDR3 length is 15 residues. Germline-derived CDR1 and CDR2 are LGHNA and YSLEER. CDR3 sequence reads: CASSQGLQANYGYTF. DNA of the CDR3: TGCGCCAGCAGCCAAGGTCTACAGGCTAACTATGGCTACACCTTC.

This clone has more than one count but fewer than ten. This same CDR3 is encoded by further DNA sequences in the sample. The chain recombines TRBV9 with TRBJ2-3; no reliable D call. The ends were cut back, 0 bases at V and 5 bases at J, with 1 base in the middle. In germline, CDR1 is SGDLS, CDR2 YYNGEE. The CDR3 has 11 residues. CDR3 sequence: CASSVGDTQYF. The CDR3, as DNA: TGTGCCAGCAGCGTAGGAGATACGCAGTATTTT.